The 21 T cell receptor beta chains presented below share a single source sample, sequenced in a study of shared clonotypes between healthy human individuals. The data were produced by immunoSEQ multiplex PCR, yet TCRdb's version contains in-frame clones alone and is incomplete. The sample consists of 2 million to 3 million clones, roughly 93% of them appearing once. The material sequenced was naive CD4+ T cells from PBMCs. Documented subset: CD45RA+ positively selected. All receptors derive from a young man in good health. Some clones in this sample may be carry-over from other donors' samples.

The chain's CDR3 is CASSQDRRLAGVEQYF. In DNA form, the CDR3 reads TGTGCCAGCAGCCAAGATCGGCGACTAGCGGGAGTCGAGCAGTACTTC. The rearrangement joins TRBV4-2 to TRBJ2-7, with 12 bases lining up with TRBD2. Germline lookup yields CDR1 LGHNA and CDR2 YNFKEQ. V lost 0 bases, J lost 6 bases, and 6 bases stayed unmatched. This CDR3 region has 16 residues.

The DNA of the CDR3 is TGTGCCAGCAGCTTGTCCGTTGGACGGCGTCGCGGCTACACCTTC. Translating gives CASSLSVGRRRGYTF. The rearrangement links TRBV5-8 to TRBJ1-2; D call uncertain. The CDR3 contains 15 residues. The germline V and J ends were trimmed by 1 base and 8 bases, with 18 bases remaining between them. Looked up from germline, CDR1 is SGHTS and CDR2 is YDEGEE. The full variable domain, in which reference TRBV5-8 and TRBJ1-2 provide the parts outside the CDR3, is EAGVTQSPTHLIKTRGQQATLRCSPISGHTSVYWYQQALGLGLQFLLWYDEGEERNRGNFPPRFSGRQFPNYSSELNVNALELEDSALYLCASSLSVGRRRGYTFGSGTRLTVV.

This chain links TRBV25-1 with TRBJ1-2; TRBD1 matches 8 bases. Germline values: CDR1 MGHDK, CDR2 SYGVNS. J lost 8 bases, V lost 4 bases, and 6 bases had no gene match. This CDR3 has 13 residues. CDR3 in amino acids: CASSVGQGRGYTF. The CDR3 nucleotides are TGTGCCAGCAGTGTAGGACAGGGACGGGGCTACACCTTC.

The chain employs TRBV5-4 and TRBJ1-1; D is perhaps TRBD1 (5 bases). V lost 0 bases to trimming and J lost 4 bases, with 10 bases between them. The CDR3 is 14 residues long. Germline V lookup: CDR1 SGHNT, CDR2 YYREEE (reference sequence). In DNA form, the CDR3 reads TGTGCCAGCAGCTTGGAGGGGCTTGCCACTGAAGCTTTCTTT. This translates into CASSLEGLATEAFF.

This clone was seen once. The chain carries TRBV7-3 and TRBJ2-3; the match to TRBD2 covers 8 bases. J lost 4 bases, V lost 2 bases, and 5 bases had no gene match. CDR3 length equals 15 residues. Per the germline V gene, CDR1 is SGHTA and CDR2 is FQGTGA. CDR3 coding DNA: TGTGCCAGCAGCTTAGGAAGCGGGAGTGCAGATACGCAGTATTTT. Its protein product is CASSLGSGSADTQYF.

Details on this clone: Distinct nucleotide sequences in the sample also encode this CDR3. The chain carries TRBV4-3 and TRBJ2-3; 7 nucleotides align to TRBD2. The germline gives CDR1 LGHNA, CDR2 YSLEER. V lost 4 bases and J lost 3; bases outside the gene matches: 4. CDR3 size: 14 residues. The CDR3 nucleotides are TGCGCCAGCAGCCGAGAAGCGGGAACAGATACGCAGTATTTT. It encodes CASSREAGTDTQYF.

The chain combines TRBV19 with TRBJ1-2, with 8 bases fitting TRBD1. V lost 6 bases, J lost 2 bases, and 8 bases stayed unmatched. The V gene's germline CDR1 is LNHDA and CDR2 SQIVND (reference sequence). This CDR3 contains 15 residues. CDR3 protein: CASRSDRVGNYGYTF. The CDR3 region has the DNA TGTGCCAGTAGGTCGGACAGGGTAGGGAACTATGGCTACACCTTC.

V and J are TRBV5-1 and TRBJ2-5, with 12 nucleotides matching TRBD2. This CDR3 has 16 amino acids. In germline, CDR1 is SGHRS, CDR2 YFSETQ. The V gene end was trimmed by 4 bases and the J gene end by 2 bases; junction bases not matched to a gene: 6. The CDR3: CASSIGTSGFQETQYF. Written as DNA, the CDR3 is TGCGCCAGCAGCATCGGGACTAGCGGGTTTCAAGAGACCCAGTACTTC.

The chain couples TRBV28 to TRBJ2-3, with no clear D. This CDR3 is 12 amino acids long. Trimming removed 7 bases at V and 6 bases at J, with 11 bases between. Per germline, CDR1 MDHEN and CDR2 SYDVKM. CDR3 in amino acids: CASTPRWDTQYF. CDR3 sequence (DNA): TGTGCCAGCACCCCCAGATGGGATACGCAGTATTTT.

V usage is TRBV4-3 and J usage is TRBJ2-7, with 12 positions matching TRBD2. Germline CDR1 and CDR2: LGHNA and YSLEER. This CDR3 comprises 16 residues. The V gene end was trimmed by 2 bases and the J gene end by 5 bases; junction bases not matched to a gene: 7. In nucleotides, the CDR3 is TGCGCCAGCAGCCAAAGAACTAGCGGGAGGATCGACGAGCAGTACTTC. Amino acid sequence: CASSQRTSGRIDEQYF.

In DNA, the CDR3 is TGTGCCAGTAGTCAAAGGACAGGCTCCTACGAGCAGTACTTC. Translation gives CASSQRTGSYEQYF. The V gene is TRBV19, the J gene TRBJ2-7; 7 bases align to TRBD1. CDR1 LNHDA and CDR2 SQIVND come from the germline V gene (reference sequence). The V and J ends lost 5 bases and 0 bases, in that order; junction bases with no gene match: 4. This CDR3 has 14 residues.

This clone was counted a single time. This chain uses TRBV25-1 with TRBJ2-2, with 10 bases that match TRBD2. CDR1 is MGHDK and CDR2 is SYGVNS in the germline V gene. The CDR3 has 18 amino acids. V was pared by 2 bases and J by 5 bases, with 11 bases of the junction left unmatched. The CDR3 spells CASSEHLLAGAGTGELFF. The CDR3 nucleotides are TGTGCCAGCAGTGAACATCTGCTAGCGGGAGCGGGTACCGGGGAGCTGTTTTTT.

As DNA, the CDR3 is TGCGCCAGCAGCCCGTGGGAGCCCTCTTTCCGGGCCAAAAACATTCAGTACTTC. Translation: CASSPWEPSFRAKNIQYF. This chain uses TRBV5-1 with TRBJ2-4; D perhaps matches TRBD2 (5 bases). The V and J ends lost 4 bases and 1 base respectively, with 21 bases between them. The CDR3 length is 18 residues. The germline V gene has CDR1 SGHRS and CDR2 YFSETQ.

CDR3 protein: CASSRGVRFDEQFF. DNA of the CDR3: TGCGCCAGCAGCCGAGGCGTGCGCTTCGATGAGCAGTTCTTC. The chain carries TRBV4-3 and TRBJ2-1; no clear D. The CDR3 loop spans 14 amino acids. V lost 4 bases and J lost 8, with 15 bases in between. Looked up from germline, CDR1 is LGHNA and CDR2 is YSLEER.

CDR3 sequence reads: CASSRDRGGGEKLFF. The CDR3 region has the DNA TGTGCCAGCAGCCGGGACCGTGGAGGGGGTGAAAAACTGTTTTTT. The chain joins TRBV14 to TRBJ1-4; perhaps TRBD1 as D (6 bases). V lost 4 bases to trimming and J lost 7 bases, with 16 bases between them. The germline V gene has CDR1 SGHDN and CDR2 FVKESK. There are 15 residues in the CDR3.

The chain combines TRBV11-2 with TRBJ2-1, with D possibly TRBD2 on 6 matching bases. The V end was cut by 6 bases, the J end by 8 bases, with 20 bases between. CDR3 length: 15 amino acids. Germline CDR1 is SGHAT and CDR2 is FQNNGV. The CDR3 bases are TGTGCCAGCAGTTCCCCGCGGGACCGGTCTCATGAGCAGTTCTTC. It translates to CASSSPRDRSHEQFF.

The V and J genes are TRBV11-2 and TRBJ1-4, with TRBD1 matching over 9 bases. The CDR3 has 16 amino acids. Germline CDR1 reads SGHAT; CDR2 reads FQNNGV. After removal of 5 bases from V and 5 bases from J, the junction contained 9 bases not matched to a gene. The CDR3 sequence is CASSPTAGTGNEKLFF. CDR3 DNA: TGTGCCAGCAGCCCAACCGCCGGGACAGGGAATGAAAAACTGTTTTTT.

The chain uses TRBV19 and TRBJ2-1, with 7 bases that match TRBD2. Trimming at V came to 11 bases and at J to 5 bases, leaving 9 bases not matched to a gene. From germline, CDR1 is LNHDA and CDR2 SQIVND (reference sequence). The CDR3 is 13 residues long. The CDR3 reads CAAARGSNNEQFF. The DNA for the CDR3 is TGTGCCGCCGCCCGCGGGAGCAACAATGAGCAGTTCTTC.

The J gene is TRBJ1-1, the V gene TRBV7-9; D might be TRBD1 (6 bases). V shed 1 base and J shed 3 bases, with 6 bases lying between them. CDR3 length: 13 amino acids. Germline CDR1 reads SEHNR; CDR2 reads FQNEAQ (reference sequence). DNA for the CDR3: TGTGCCAGCAGCTTAGACAGGGACACTGAAGCTTTCTTT. Translation: CASSLDRDTEAFF. Full variable domain (missing parts from reference TRBV7-9 and TRBJ1-1): DTGVSQNPRHKITKRGQNVTFRCDPISEHNRLYWYRQTLGQGPEFLTYFQNEAQLEKSRLLSDRFSAERPKGSFSTLEIQRTEQGDSAMYLCASSLDRDTEAFFGQGTRLTVV.

CDR3 coding DNA: TGTGCCAGCAGCTACAGGGGGCCTGGCTACAATGAGCAGTTCTTC. The encoded protein is CASSYRGPGYNEQFF. The gene calls are TRBV7-2 and TRBJ2-1; TRBD1 matches 9 bases. The CDR3 totals 15 residues. The germline CDR1 and CDR2 sequences are SGHTA and FQGNSA. Trimming took 4 bases from V and 3 from J; bases not matched to a gene: 4.

This chain connects TRBV5-1 to TRBJ2-2; TRBD1 agrees at 7 bases. V trimming: 4 bases; J trimming: 7 bases; junction bases outside the gene matches: 10. Germline assignment: CDR1 SGHRS and CDR2 YFSETQ. This CDR3 comprises 15 residues. The CDR3 region is CASSEEGARGGELFF. The CDR3, as DNA: TGCGCCAGCAGCGAAGAGGGGGCTAGAGGCGGGGAGCTGTTTTTT.